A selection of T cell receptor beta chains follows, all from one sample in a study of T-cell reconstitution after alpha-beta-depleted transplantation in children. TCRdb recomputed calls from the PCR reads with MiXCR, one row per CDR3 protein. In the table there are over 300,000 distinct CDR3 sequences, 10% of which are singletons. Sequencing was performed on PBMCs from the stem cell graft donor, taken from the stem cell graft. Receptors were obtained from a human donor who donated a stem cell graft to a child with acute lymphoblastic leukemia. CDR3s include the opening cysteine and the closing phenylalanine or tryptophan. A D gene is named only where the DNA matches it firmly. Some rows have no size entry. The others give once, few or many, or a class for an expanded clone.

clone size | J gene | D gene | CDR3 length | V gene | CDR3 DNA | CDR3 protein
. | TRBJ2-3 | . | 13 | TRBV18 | TGTGCCAGCTCAGCGTCCTTTACAGATACGCAGTATTTT | CASSASFTDTQYF
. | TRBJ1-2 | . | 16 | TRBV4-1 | TGCGCCAGCAGCCAAGAAGTGGGTCCCGAGAACTATGGCTACACCTTC | CASSQEVGPENYGYTF
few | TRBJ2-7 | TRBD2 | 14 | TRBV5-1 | TGCGCCAGCAGCTGGACTAGCGGGAGTCACGAGCAGTACTTC | CASSWTSGSHEQYF
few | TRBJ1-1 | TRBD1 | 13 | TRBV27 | TGTGCCAGCGGACCGGGACAGGGGGCTGAAGCTTTCTTT | CASGPGQGAEAFF
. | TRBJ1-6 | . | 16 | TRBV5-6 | TGTGCCAGCAGCCGGACACTTAGCTCCTATAATTCACCCCTCCACTTT | CASSRTLSSYNSPLHF
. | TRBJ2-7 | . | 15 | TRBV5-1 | TGCGCCAGCAGCTTGGGGCCTTCTAGGGGCGACGAGCAGTACTTC | CASSLGPSRGDEQYF
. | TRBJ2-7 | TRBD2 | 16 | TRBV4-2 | TGTGCCAGCAGTCAAGCCCTCGGGACTAGCGCAAACGAGCAGTACTTC | CASSQALGTSANEQYF
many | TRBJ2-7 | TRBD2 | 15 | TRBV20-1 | TGCAGTGCTAGAGATAGGACTAGCGGGATTTGGGAGCAGTACTTC | CSARDRTSGIWEQYF
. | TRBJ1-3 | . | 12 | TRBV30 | TGTGCCTGGAACCCGGGTGGAAACACCATATATTTT | CAWNPGGNTIYF
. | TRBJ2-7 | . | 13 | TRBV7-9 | TGTGCCAGCAGCTTACCATCGGGGAAAGAGCAGTACTTC | CASSLPSGKEQYF
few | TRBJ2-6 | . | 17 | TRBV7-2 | TGTGCCAGCAGCGCTGGACACGGATCCTCTGGGGCCAACGTCCTGACTTTC | CASSAGHGSSGANVLTF
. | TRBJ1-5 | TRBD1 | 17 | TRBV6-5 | TGTGCCAGCAGTTACTGGACAGGGCGAGGTAGCAATCAGCCCCAGCATTTT | CASSYWTGRGSNQPQHF
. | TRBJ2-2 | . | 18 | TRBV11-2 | TGTGCCAGCAGCTTTAGGGAGTCGGGCAGGTTGAACACCGGGGAGCTGTTTTTT | CASSFRESGRLNTGELFF
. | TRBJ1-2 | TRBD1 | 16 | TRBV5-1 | TGCGCCAGCAGCTTGGGACAGGGGGCGAGTAACTATGGCTACACCTTC | CASSLGQGASNYGYTF
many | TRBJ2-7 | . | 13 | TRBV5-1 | TGCGCCAGCAGCCCAAGGACCGGCGGTGAGCAGTACTTC | CASSPRTGGEQYF